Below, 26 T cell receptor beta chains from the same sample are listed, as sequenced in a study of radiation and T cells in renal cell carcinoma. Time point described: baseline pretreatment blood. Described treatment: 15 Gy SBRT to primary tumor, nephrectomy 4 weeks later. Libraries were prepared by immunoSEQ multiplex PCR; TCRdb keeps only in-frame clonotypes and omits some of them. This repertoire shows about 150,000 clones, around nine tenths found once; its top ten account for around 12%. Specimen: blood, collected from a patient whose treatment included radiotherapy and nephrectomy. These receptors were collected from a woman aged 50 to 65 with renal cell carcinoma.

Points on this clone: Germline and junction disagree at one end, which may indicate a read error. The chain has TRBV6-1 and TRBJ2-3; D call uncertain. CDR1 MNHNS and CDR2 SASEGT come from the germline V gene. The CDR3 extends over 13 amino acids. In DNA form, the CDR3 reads TGTGCCGGCAGGCAGACTAGCACAGATACGCAGTATTTT. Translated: CAGRQTSTDTQYF.

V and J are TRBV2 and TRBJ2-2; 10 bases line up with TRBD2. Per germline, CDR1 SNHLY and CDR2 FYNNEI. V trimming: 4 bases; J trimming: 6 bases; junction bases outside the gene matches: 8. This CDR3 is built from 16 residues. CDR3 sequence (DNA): TGTGCCAGCAGTGTAATCAGCGGGGGGGCCCCCGGGGAGCTGTTTTTT. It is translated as CASSVISGGAPGELFF.

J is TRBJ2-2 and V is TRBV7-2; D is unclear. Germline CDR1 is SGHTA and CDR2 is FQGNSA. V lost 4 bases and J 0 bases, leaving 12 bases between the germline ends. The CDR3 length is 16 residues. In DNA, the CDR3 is TGTGCCAGCAGCTCCAGGAGACGGGCGAACACCGGGGAGCTGTTTTTT. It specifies CASSSRRRANTGELFF.

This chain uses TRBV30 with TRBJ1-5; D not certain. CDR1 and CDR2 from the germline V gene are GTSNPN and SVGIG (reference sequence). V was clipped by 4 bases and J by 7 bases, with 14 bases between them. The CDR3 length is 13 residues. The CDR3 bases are TGTGCCTGGAAAGGTCGGCTAGACCAGCCCCAGCATTTT. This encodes CAWKGRLDQPQHF.

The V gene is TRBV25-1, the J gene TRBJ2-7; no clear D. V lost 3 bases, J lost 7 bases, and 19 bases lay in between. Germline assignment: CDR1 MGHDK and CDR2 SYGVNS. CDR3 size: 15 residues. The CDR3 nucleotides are TGTGCCAGCAGTGACCCCGGACCAACGTTCGAGGAGCAGTACTTC. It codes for CASSDPGPTFEEQYF.

For the CDR3, the DNA is TGTGCCATCAGTGGACAAGGCAATGAGCAGTTCTTC. It is translated as CAISGQGNEQFF. The rearrangement joins TRBV10-3 to TRBJ2-1, with D hard to call. Trimming pared 4 bases from V and 6 bases from J, leaving 7 bases between. The CDR3 runs 12 residues. Germline assignment: CDR1 ENHRY and CDR2 SYGVKD.

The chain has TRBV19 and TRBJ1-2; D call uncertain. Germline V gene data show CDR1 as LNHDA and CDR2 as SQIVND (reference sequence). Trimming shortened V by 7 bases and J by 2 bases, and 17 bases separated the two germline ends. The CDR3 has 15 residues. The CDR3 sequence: CASNSLAGQNYGYTF. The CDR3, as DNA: TGTGCCAGTAACTCCTTGGCAGGCCAGAACTATGGCTACACCTTC.

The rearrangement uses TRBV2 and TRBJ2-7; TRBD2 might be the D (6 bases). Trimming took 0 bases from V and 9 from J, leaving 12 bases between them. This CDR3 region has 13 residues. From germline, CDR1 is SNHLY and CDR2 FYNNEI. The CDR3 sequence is CASSEAQGGGQYF. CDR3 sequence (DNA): TGTGCCAGCAGTGAAGCGCAGGGAGGAGGGCAGTACTTC.

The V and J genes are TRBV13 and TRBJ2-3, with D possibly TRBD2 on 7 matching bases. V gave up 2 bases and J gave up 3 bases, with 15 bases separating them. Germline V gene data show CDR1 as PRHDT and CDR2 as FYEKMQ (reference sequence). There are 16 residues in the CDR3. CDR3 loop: CASSLLGGPRTDTQYF. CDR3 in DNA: TGTGCCAGCAGCTTATTGGGGGGGCCTAGGACAGATACGCAGTATTTT.

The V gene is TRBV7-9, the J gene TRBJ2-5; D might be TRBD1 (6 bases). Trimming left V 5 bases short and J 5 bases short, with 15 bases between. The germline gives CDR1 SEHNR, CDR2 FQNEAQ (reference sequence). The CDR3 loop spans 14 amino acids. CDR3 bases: TGTGCCAGCAGCGAGACAGGTGGCTTGGAGACCCAGTACTTC. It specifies CASSETGGLETQYF.

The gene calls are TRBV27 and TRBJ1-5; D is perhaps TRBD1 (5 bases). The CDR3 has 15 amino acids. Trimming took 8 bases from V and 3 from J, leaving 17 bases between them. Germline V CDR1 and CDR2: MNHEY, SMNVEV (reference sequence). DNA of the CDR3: TGTGCCAGCCGCCGTGGGGGGGGTAACAATCAGCCCCAGCATTTT. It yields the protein CASRRGGGNNQPQHF.

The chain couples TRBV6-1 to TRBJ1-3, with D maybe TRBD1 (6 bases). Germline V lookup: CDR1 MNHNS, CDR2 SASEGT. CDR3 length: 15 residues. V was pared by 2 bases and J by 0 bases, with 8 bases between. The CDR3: CASSEPGDSGNTIYF. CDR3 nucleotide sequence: TGTGCCAGCAGTGAACCAGGGGACTCTGGAAACACCATATATTTT.

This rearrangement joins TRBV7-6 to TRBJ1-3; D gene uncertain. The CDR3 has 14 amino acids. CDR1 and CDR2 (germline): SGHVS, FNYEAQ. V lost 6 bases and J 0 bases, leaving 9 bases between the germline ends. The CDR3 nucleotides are TGTGCCAGCAGTCCCTCTGTCTCTGGAAACACCATATATTTT. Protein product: CASSPSVSGNTIYF.

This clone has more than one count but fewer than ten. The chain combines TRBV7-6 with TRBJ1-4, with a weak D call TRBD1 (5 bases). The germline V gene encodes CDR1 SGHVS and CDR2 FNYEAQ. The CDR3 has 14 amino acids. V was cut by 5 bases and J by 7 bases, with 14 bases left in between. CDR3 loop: CASSLTQGGEKLFF. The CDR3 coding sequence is TGTGCCAGCAGCCTCACGCAGGGTGGTGAAAAACTGTTTTTT. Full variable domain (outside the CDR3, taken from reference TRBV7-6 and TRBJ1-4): GAGVSQSPRYKVTKRGQDVALRCDPISGHVSLYWYRQALGQGPEFLTYFNYEAQQDKSGLPNDRFSAERPEGSISTLTIQRTEQRDSAMYRCASSLTQGGEKLFFGSGTQLSVL.

The CDR3 DNA is TGTGCCAGCAGCTTGGGGGTCGGGCAGCCCCAGCATTTT. Translated: CASSLGVGQPQHF. The chain combines TRBV7-9 with TRBJ1-5; possibly TRBD1 for D (5 bases). Germline V gene data show CDR1 as SEHNR and CDR2 as FQNEAQ (reference sequence). This CDR3 region has 13 residues. The ends were cut back, 3 bases at V and 7 bases at J, with 10 bases in the middle.

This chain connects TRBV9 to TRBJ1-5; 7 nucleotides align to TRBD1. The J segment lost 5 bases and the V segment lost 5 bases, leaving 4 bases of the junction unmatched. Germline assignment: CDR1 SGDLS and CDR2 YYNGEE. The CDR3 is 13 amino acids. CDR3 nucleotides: TGTGCCAGCAGTGAACAGGGGCATCAGCCCCAGCATTTT. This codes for CASSEQGHQPQHF.

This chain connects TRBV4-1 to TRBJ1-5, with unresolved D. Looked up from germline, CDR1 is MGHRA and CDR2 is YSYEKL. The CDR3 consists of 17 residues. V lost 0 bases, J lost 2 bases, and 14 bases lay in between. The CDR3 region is CASSQDPSGRRNQPQHF. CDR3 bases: TGCGCCAGCAGCCAAGATCCGTCGGGCCGACGCAATCAGCCCCAGCATTTT.

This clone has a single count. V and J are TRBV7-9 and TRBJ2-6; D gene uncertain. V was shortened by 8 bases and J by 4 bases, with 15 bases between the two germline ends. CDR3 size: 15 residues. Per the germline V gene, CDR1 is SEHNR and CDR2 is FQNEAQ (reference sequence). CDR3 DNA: TGTGCCAGCCCCCTGGGAAGGGCAGGGGCCAACGTCCTGACTTTC. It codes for CASPLGRAGANVLTF.

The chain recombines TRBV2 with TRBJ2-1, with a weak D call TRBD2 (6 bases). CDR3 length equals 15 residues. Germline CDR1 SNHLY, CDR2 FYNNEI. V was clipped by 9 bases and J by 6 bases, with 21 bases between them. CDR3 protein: CARAEPGRAGNEQFF. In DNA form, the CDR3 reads TGTGCCAGAGCAGAACCTGGGAGAGCGGGCAATGAGCAGTTCTTC.

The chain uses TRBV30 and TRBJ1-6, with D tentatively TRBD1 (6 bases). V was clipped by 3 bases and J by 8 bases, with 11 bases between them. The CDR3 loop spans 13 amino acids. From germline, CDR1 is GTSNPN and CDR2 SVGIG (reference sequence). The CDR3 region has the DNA TGTGCCTGGAGCGGGAACAGGGATTCACCCCTCCACTTT. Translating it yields CAWSGNRDSPLHF.

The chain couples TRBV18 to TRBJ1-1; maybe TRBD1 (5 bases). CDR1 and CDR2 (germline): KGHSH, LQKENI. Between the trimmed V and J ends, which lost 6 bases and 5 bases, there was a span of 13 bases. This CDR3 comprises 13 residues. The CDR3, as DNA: TGTGCCAGCTCCGCAGGCCAGGGAACTGAAGCTTTCTTT. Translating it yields CASSAGQGTEAFF.

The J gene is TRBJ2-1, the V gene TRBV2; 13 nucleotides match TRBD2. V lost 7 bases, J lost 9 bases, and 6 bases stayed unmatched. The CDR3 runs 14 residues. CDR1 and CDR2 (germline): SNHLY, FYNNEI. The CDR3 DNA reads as TGTGCCAGCATACCGGGACTAGCGGGGAGTGAGCAGTTCTTC. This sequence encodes CASIPGLAGSEQFF. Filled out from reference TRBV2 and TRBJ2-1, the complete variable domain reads EPEVTQTPSHQVTQMGQEVILRCVPISNHLYFYWYRQILGQKVEFLVSFYNNEISEKSEIFDDQFSVERPDGSNFTLKIRSTKLEDSAMYFCASIPGLAGSEQFFGPGTRLTVL.

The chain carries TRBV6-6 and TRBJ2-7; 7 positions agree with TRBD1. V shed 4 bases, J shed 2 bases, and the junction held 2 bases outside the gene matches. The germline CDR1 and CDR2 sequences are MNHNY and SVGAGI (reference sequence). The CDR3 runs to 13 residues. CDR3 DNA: TGTGCCAGCAGTTTAGGGACAGCCTACGAGCAGTACTTC. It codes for CASSLGTAYEQYF.

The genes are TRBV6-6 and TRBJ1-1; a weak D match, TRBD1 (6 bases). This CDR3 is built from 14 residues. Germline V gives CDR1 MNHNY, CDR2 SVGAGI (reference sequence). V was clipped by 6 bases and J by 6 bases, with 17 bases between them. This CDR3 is CASRDYRVTSEAFF. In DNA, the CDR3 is TGTGCCAGCAGGGACTACAGGGTAACTTCTGAAGCTTTCTTT.

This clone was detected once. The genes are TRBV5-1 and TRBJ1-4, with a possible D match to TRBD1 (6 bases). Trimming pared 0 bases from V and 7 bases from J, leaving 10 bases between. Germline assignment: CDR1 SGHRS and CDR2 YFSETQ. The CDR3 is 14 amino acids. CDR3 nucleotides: TGCGCCAGCAGCTTGGAGGGGGGAGGTGAAAAACTGTTTTTT. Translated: CASSLEGGGEKLFF.

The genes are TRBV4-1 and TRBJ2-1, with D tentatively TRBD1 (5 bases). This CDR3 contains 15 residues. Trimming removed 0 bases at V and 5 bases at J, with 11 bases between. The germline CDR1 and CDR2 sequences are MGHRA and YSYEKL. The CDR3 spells CASSQEWGNHNEQFF. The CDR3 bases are TGCGCCAGCAGCCAAGAATGGGGCAACCACAATGAGCAGTTCTTC.